This T cell receptor beta chain was profiled in a study of technical replicates of blood from a handful of donors. Using immunoSEQ multiplex PCR, the repertoire was profiled, and TCRdb retains in-frame clones only, with some absent. The sample shows about 97,000 clones, about 95% of them seen only once. The CDR3 is 14 residues long. Germline CDR1 and CDR2: MRHNA and SNTAGT. Trimming took off 3 bases at V and 5 bases at J, with 13 bases between the two ends. The receptor comes from a human donor in good health. The chain links TRBV6-4 to TRBJ1-1, with D possibly being TRBD1 (5 bases). Sequencing input: T cells isolated from PBMCs. As DNA, the CDR3 is TGTGCCAGCAGTGAATGGGGGGGAAAGACTGAAGCTTTCTTT. Residues: CASSEWGGKTEAFF.